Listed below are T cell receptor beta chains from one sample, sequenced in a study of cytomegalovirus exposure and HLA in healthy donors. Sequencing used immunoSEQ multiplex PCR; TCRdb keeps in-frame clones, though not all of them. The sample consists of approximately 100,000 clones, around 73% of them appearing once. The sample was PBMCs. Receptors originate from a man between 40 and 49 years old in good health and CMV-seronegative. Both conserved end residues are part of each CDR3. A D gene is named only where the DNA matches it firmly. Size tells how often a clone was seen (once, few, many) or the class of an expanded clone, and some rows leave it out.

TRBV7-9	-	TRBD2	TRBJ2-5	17	CSSSSRTSGEGGETQYF	TGTTCCAGCAGCTCAAGGACTAGCGGGGAAGGAGGTGAGACCCAGTACTTC
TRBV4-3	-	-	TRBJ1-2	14	CASSQDRSARGYTF	TGCGCCAGCAGCCAAGATCGGAGTGCGCGGGGCTACACCTTC
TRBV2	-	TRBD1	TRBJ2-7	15	CASSRRAGGSYEQYF	TGTGCCAGCAGCCGAAGGGCAGGGGGTTCCTACGAGCAGTACTTC
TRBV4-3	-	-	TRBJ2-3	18	CASSQEEIAEAGADTQYF	TGCGCCAGCAGCCAAGAAGAAATAGCGGAAGCGGGTGCAGATACGCAGTATTTT
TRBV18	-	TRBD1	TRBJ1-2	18	CASSLRAHGTGGWDGYTF	TGTGCCAGCTCACTACGGGCCCACGGGACAGGGGGCTGGGATGGCTACACCTTC
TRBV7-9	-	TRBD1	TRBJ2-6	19	CASSFALGTGDSGANVLTF	TGTGCCAGCAGCTTCGCGTTAGGGACAGGGGACTCTGGGGCCAACGTCCTGACTTTC
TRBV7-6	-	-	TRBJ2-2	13	CASSLIPPGELFF	TGTGCCAGCAGCTTAATCCCTCCCGGGGAGCTGTTTTTT
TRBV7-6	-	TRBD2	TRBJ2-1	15	CASAQAGSLYNEQFF	TGTGCCAGCGCCCAAGCGGGGAGTCTCTACAATGAGCAGTTCTTC
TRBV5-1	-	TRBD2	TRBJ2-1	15	CASSPGLAEYNEQFF	TGCGCCAGCAGCCCAGGACTAGCGGAGTACAATGAGCAGTTCTTC
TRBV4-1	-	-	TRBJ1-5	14	CASSQDLQVQPQHF	TGCGCCAGCAGCCAAGACCTACAGGTCCAGCCCCAGCATTTT
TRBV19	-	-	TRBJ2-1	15	CASSIAGSSYNEQFF	TGTGCCAGTAGTATAGCTGGGAGCTCCTACAATGAGCAGTTCTTC
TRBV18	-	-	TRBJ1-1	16	CASSPRQGHKGAEAFF	TGTGCCAGCTCGCCCCGTCAGGGACATAAGGGGGCTGAAGCTTTCTTT
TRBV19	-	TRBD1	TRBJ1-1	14	CATSRQGTNTEAFF	TGTGCCACCTCACGACAGGGTACTAACACTGAAGCTTTCTTT
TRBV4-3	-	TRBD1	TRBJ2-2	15	CPSSQLQGAFGELFF	TGCCCCAGCAGCCAATTACAGGGGGCGTTCGGGGAGCTGTTTTTT
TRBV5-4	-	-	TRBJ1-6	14	CASSLEGEASPLHF	TGTGCCAGCAGCTTGGAAGGTGAGGCTTCACCCCTCCACTTT
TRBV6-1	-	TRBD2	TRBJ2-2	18	CASSEVGPGGSNTGELFF	TGTGCCAGCAGTGAAGTGGGACCGGGGGGGTCGAACACCGGGGAGCTGTTTTTT
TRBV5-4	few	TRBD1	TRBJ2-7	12	CASSSTGNEQYF	TGTGCCAGCAGCTCGACAGGGAACGAGCAGTACTTC
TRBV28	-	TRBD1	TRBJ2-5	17	CASRGWVRGQGQETQYF	TGTGCCAGCAGGGGATGGGTAAGGGGACAGGGTCAAGAGACCCAGTACTTC
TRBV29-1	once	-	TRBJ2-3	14	CSVARGASTDTQYF	TGCAGCGTGGCACGGGGGGCTAGCACAGATACGCAGTATTTT
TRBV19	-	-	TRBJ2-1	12	CASSQSYNEQFF	TGTGCCAGTAGTCAGTCCTACAATGAGCAGTTCTTC
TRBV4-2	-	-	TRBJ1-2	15	CASSQDRTAARAYTF	TGTGCCAGCAGCCAAGATCGGACAGCCGCCCGGGCCTACACCTTC
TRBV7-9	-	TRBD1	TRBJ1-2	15	CASSLQDRSIYGYTF	TGTGCCAGCAGCTTACAGGACAGGTCAATCTATGGCTACACCTTC
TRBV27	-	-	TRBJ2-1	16	CASSRRLGGVYNEQFF	TGTGCCAGCAGCCGTCGTCTAGGGGGGGTCTACAATGAGCAGTTCTTC
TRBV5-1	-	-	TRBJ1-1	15	CASSTTLGEAGKAFF	TGCGCCAGCAGCACCACCTTGGGGGAGGCCGGGAAAGCTTTCTTT
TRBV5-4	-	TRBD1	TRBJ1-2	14	CASSPTGVTAGYTF	TGTGCCAGCAGCCCGACAGGGGTTACGGCTGGCTACACCTTC
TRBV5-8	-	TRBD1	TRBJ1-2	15	CASSDSFNRGKGYTF	TGTGCCAGCAGCGATTCCTTTAACAGGGGTAAGGGCTACACCTTC
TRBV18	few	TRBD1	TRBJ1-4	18	CASSPKRQGALTNEKLFF	TGTGCCAGCTCACCAAAGAGACAGGGGGCCCTAACTAATGAAAAACTGTTTTTT
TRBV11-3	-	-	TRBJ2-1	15	CASSLRGFSYNEQFF	TGTGCCAGCAGCTTACGGGGGTTCTCCTACAATGAGCAGTTCTTC
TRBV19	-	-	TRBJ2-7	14	CASRETGLSYEQYF	TGTGCCAGTAGAGAGACAGGTCTTTCCTACGAGCAGTACTTC
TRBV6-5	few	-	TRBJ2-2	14	CASGRGFLTGELFF	TGTGCCAGCGGGAGGGGGTTTCTCACCGGGGAGCTGTTTTTT
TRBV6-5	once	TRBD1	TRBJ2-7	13	CASLNRGSYEQYF	TGTGCCAGCCTTAACAGGGGCTCCTACGAGCAGTACTTC
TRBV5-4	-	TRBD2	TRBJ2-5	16	CASSLRLAGGQETQYF	TGTGCCAGCAGCTTGCGCCTAGCGGGAGGGCAGGAGACCCAGTACTTC
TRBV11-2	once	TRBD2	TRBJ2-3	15	CASTRGRGGTDTQYF	TGTGCCAGCACCAGAGGGCGGGGGGGCACAGATACGCAGTATTTT
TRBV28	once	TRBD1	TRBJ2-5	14	CASSTDREEETQYF	TGTGCCAGCAGTACCGACAGGGAAGAAGAGACCCAGTACTTC
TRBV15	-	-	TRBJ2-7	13	CATSRAGHYEQYF	TGTGCCACCAGCAGAGCCGGACACTACGAGCAGTACTTC
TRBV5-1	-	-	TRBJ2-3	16	CASSAGGLPYTDTQYF	TGCGCCAGCAGCGCCGGGGGTCTTCCGTACACAGATACGCAGTATTTT
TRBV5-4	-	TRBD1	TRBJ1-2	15	CASSRQGQKSYGYTF	TGTGCCAGCAGCCGACAGGGACAGAAGAGCTATGGCTACACCTTC
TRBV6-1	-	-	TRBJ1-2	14	CASSVSGESYGYTF	TGTGCCAGCAGTGTGTCAGGGGAGAGCTATGGCTACACCTTC
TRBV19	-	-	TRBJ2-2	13	CASSIASTGELFF	TGTGCCAGTAGTATAGCCAGCACCGGGGAGCTGTTTTTT
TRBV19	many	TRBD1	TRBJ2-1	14	CATYSQGAGNEQFF	TGTGCCACCTACAGCCAGGGGGCGGGCAATGAGCAGTTCTTC
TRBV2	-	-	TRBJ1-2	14	CATPAGGINYGYTF	TGTGCCACCCCGGCGGGGGGGATTAACTATGGCTACACCTTC
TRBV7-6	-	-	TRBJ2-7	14	CASSASGSSYEQYF	TGTGCCAGCAGCGCTTCGGGGTCTAGCTACGAGCAGTACTTC